In this sample, the clone carrying this T cell receptor beta chain turned up a few times. PCR was performed a second time for roughly 7 to 11 cycles using a sample-barcoded 5' primer and a J-beta primer mix. TCRdb reprocessed the 5' RACE reads via MiXCR and lists one record per CDR3 protein. The data hold about 1.6 million distinct CDR3 sequences, with around 36% observed a single time. This sample was included in a study of blood T cells in healthy people across ages. Per germline, CDR1 MNHEY and CDR2 SVGAGI. The CDR3 length is 15 residues. Sequenced material: blood. This sequence originates from a woman younger than 45 in good health. J is TRBJ2-7 and V is TRBV6-5; 7 bases are a match to TRBD1. The J call may be in error: the DNA end matches TRBJ2-5 better. CDR3 bases: TGTGCCAGCAGTGCGAGGGGGCGGAAGTCGGAGACCCAGTACTTC. It translates to CASSARGRKSETQYF.